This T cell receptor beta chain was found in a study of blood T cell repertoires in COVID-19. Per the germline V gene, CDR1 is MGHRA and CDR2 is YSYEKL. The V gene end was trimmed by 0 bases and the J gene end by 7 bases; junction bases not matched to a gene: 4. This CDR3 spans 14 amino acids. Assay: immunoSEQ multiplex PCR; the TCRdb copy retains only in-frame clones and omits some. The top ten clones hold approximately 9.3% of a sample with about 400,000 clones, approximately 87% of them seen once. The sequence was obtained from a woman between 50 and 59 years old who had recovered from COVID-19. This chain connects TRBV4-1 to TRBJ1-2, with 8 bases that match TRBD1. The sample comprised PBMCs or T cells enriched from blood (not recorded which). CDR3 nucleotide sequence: TGCGCCAGCAGCCAAGAAACAGGGGGAATTGGCTACACCTTC. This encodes CASSQETGGIGYTF.